The clone carrying this T cell receptor (beta chain) was found once. This CDR3 is also generated by other DNA sequences in the sample. Here immunoSEQ multiplex PCR was the method, and the copy in TCRdb shows in-frame clones only, minus some. The data hold 70,000 to 95,000 clones, with 85% to 95% observed a single time. These data originate in a study of T cell changes during pregnancy in multiple sclerosis. The CDR3 runs 14 residues. The trim removed 2 bases at V and 2 bases at J, leaving 2 bases unmatched. Looked up from germline, CDR1 is SGDLS and CDR2 is YYNGEE. This chain joins TRBV9 and TRBJ2-5, with TRBD2 matching 8 bases. This specimen consisted of peripheral blood, obtained in the first trimester of pregnancy. This clonotype originated in a female donor with multiple sclerosis, enrolled in a pregnancy study. The CDR3 region is CASSVGGGQETQYF. The CDR3 DNA reads TGTGCCAGCAGCGTCGGGGGGGGACAAGAGACCCAGTACTTC.